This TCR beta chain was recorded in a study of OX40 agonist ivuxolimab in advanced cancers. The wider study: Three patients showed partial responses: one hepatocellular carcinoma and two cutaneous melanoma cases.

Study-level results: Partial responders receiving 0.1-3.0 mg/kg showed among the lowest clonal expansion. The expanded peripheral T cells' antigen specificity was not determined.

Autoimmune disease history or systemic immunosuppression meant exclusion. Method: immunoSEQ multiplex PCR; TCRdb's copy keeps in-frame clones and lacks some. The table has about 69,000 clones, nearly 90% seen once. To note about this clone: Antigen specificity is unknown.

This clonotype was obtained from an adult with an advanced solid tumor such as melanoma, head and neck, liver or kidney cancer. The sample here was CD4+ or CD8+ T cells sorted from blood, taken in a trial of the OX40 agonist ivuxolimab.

For the CDR3, the DNA is TGTGCCAGCACAAAGAGGGGACAGGGCTTAGGCTACACCTTC. Its protein product is CASTKRGQGLGYTF. V gene TRBV6-5 combines with J gene TRBJ1-2; TRBD1 aligns across 9 bases. The CDR3 is made up of 14 amino acids. The germline CDR1 and CDR2 sequences are MNHEY and SVGAGI. V lost 7 bases and J lost 8; bases outside the gene matches: 11.